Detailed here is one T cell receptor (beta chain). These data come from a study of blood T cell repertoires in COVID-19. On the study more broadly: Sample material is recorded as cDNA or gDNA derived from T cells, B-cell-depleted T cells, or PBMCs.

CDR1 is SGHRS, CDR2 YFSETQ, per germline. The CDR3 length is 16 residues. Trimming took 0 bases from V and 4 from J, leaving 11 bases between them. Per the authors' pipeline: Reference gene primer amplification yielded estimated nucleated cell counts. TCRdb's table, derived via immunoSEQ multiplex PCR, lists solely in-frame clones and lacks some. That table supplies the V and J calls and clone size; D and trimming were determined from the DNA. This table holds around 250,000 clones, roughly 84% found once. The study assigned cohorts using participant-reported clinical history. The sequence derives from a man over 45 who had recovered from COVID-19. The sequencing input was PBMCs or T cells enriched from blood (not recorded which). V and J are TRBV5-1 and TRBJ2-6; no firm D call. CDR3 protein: CASSLDDPGGANVLTF. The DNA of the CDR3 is TGCGCCAGCAGCTTGGACGATCCTGGCGGGGCCAACGTCCTGACTTTC.